This T cell receptor beta chain derives from a study of blood T cell repertoires in COVID-19. Across the study: Collection of acute and convalescent COVID-19 samples took place in the United States, Italy and Spain.

TCRdb's table, derived via immunoSEQ multiplex PCR, lists solely in-frame clones and lacks some. The sample has approximately 230,000 clones, roughly 84% seen once. J was trimmed by 2 bases and V by 6 bases; bases with no gene match: 12. Germline V gene sequence: CDR1 SGHNT, CDR2 YENEEA. The CDR3 has 16 residues. Sequenced: peripheral blood. The source is a man aged 25-40 years with active or convalescent COVID-19. The gene calls are TRBV11-3 and TRBJ2-7; 8 positions match TRBD2. The CDR3 spells CASSPSPTSATYEQYF. The CDR3 DNA sequence: TGTGCCAGCAGTCCAAGCCCGACTAGCGCAACCTACGAGCAGTACTTC.